These 17 T cell receptor beta chains were all obtained from the same sample, sequenced in a study of technical replicates of blood from several donors. Libraries were prepared by immunoSEQ multiplex PCR; TCRdb keeps only in-frame clonotypes and omits some of them. The data show around 70,000 clones, around 94% seen once. The source material was T cells isolated from PBMCs. These receptors were taken from a human donor in good health.

CDR3 nucleotide sequence: TGCAGCGTTGCTGAGAACTCAGGGGAGCAGTACTTC. Protein product: CSVAENSGEQYF. The chain carries TRBV29-1 and TRBJ2-7; perhaps TRBD1 as D (5 bases). Germline V gene sequence: CDR1 SQVTM, CDR2 ANQGSEA. Trimming pared 4 bases from V and 7 bases from J, leaving 14 bases between. The CDR3 is 12 residues long.

The chain links TRBV7-2 to TRBJ1-5; TRBD1 aligns across 9 bases. The germline V gene encodes CDR1 SGHTA and CDR2 FQGNSA. The V gene end was trimmed by 5 bases and the J gene end by 4 bases; junction bases not matched to a gene: 15. The CDR3 contains 18 residues. In DNA, the CDR3 is TGTGCCAGCAGCCCGTCCCTGGGGACAGGGAAGTTGAATCAGCCCCAGCATTTT. This codes for CASSPSLGTGKLNQPQHF.

In this sample, this clone turned up a few times. The gene calls are TRBV5-1 and TRBJ1-1; TRBD1 is a possible D gene (5 bases). Between the trimmed V and J ends, which lost 1 base and 3 bases, there was a span of 10 bases. The germline gives CDR1 SGHRS, CDR2 YFSETQ. CDR3 length equals 14 residues. The CDR3 bases are TGCGCCAGCAGCTTGAGGCAGGGTGACACTGAAGCTTTCTTT. It is translated as CASSLRQGDTEAFF.

J is TRBJ2-5 and V is TRBV6-5; a possible D gene is TRBD1 (6 bases). V was cut by 2 bases and J by 2 bases, with 12 bases left in between. This CDR3 comprises 15 residues. In germline, CDR1 is MNHEY, CDR2 SVGAGI. For the CDR3, the DNA is TGTGCCAGCAGTTACCACTGGACAGAGCAAGAGACCCAGTACTTC. Protein sequence: CASSYHWTEQETQYF.

The rearrangement links TRBV5-1 to TRBJ1-3, with D perhaps matching TRBD1 (5 bases). The germline V and J ends were trimmed by 1 base and 4 bases, with 9 bases remaining between them. Per germline, CDR1 SGHRS and CDR2 YFSETQ. There are 14 residues in the CDR3. The CDR3 here is CASSLQGTGNTIYF. The CDR3 region has the DNA TGCGCCAGCAGCTTGCAGGGAACCGGAAACACCATATATTTT.

The chain employs TRBV2 and TRBJ1-2; 7 nucleotides agree with TRBD1. J was trimmed by 13 bases and V by 8 bases; bases with no gene match: 13. The V gene's germline CDR1 is SNHLY and CDR2 FYNNEI. CDR3 length: 12 amino acids. CDR3 region: CASGKGGELGTF. CDR3 sequence (DNA): TGTGCCAGCGGGAAAGGGGGCGAATTAGGCACCTTC. Full variable domain (outside the CDR3, taken from reference TRBV2 and TRBJ1-2): EPEVTQTPSHQVTQMGQEVILRCVPISNHLYFYWYRQILGQKVEFLVSFYNNEISEKSEIFDDQFSVERPDGSNFTLKIRSTKLEDSAMYFCASGKGGELGTFGSGTRLTVV.

The CDR3 protein is CASSEARGGGSEKLFF. Written as DNA, the CDR3 is TGTGCCAGCAGTGAAGCGCGTGGGGGCGGTTCAGAAAAACTGTTTTTT. The chain combines TRBV6-1 with TRBJ1-4; D perhaps matches TRBD1 (6 bases). Germline CDR1 MNHNS, CDR2 SASEGT. V was shortened by 0 bases and J by 8 bases, with 16 bases between the two germline ends. The CDR3 spans 16 residues.

The chain employs TRBV9 and TRBJ1-2; a weak D match, TRBD1 (5 bases). CDR1 and CDR2 (germline): SGDLS, YYNGEE. Trimming cost V 7 bases and J 5 bases, with 18 bases left between them. The CDR3 contains 14 residues. The DNA of the CDR3 is TGTGCCAGCGTCAGATCAGGGTCCCCTTATGGCTACACCTTC. Encoded protein: CASVRSGSPYGYTF.

The V call is TRBV15, the J call TRBJ2-7; D remains unclear. The V end lost 3 bases, the J end lost 2 bases, and 5 bases lay between the germline ends. Per the germline V gene, CDR1 is LNHNV and CDR2 is YYDKDF (reference sequence). The CDR3 has 12 residues. For the CDR3, the DNA is TGTGCCACCAGCAGGGCTGCCTACGAGCAGTACTTC. This sequence encodes CATSRAAYEQYF.

In DNA, the CDR3 is TGTGCCAGCAGCTACAGGGATCCTTCGGCTTTCTTT. This sequence encodes CASSYRDPSAFF. V usage is TRBV11-2 and J usage is TRBJ1-1; possible D gene TRBD1, 6 bases. The CDR3 is made up of 12 amino acids. Trimming took off 4 bases at V and 11 bases at J, with 14 bases between the two ends. Germline CDR1 reads SGHAT; CDR2 reads FQNNGV.

This clone occurred once. The chain joins TRBV28 to TRBJ2-7, with 7 bases lining up with TRBD2. Germline CDR1 is MDHEN and CDR2 is SYDVKM. J gave up 7 bases and V 5 bases, and 14 bases lay outside the gene matches. The CDR3 contains 15 residues. Here the CDR3 DNA reads TGTGCCAGCAGTCGGGGGGACCTCCTACCTACGGAGCAGTACTTC. Translating it yields CASSRGDLLPTEQYF. Variable domain in full (rest from reference TRBV28 and TRBJ2-7): DVKVTQSSRYLVKRTGEKVFLECVQDMDHENMFWYRQDPGLGLRLIYFSYDVKMKEKGDIPEGYSVSREKKERFSLILESASTNQTSMYLCASSRGDLLPTEQYFGPGTRLTVT.

The J gene is TRBJ1-5, the V gene TRBV6-1; D call uncertain. CDR1 is MNHNS and CDR2 is SASEGT in the germline V gene. V was cut by 5 bases and J by 7 bases, with 18 bases left in between. The CDR3 runs to 15 residues. The CDR3 nucleotides are TGTGCCAGCAGTTCGTGGCCCCCCGATGGCCAGCCCCAGCATTTT. Its translation is CASSSWPPDGQPQHF.

The CDR3 coding sequence is TGCGCCAGCAGCCAAGTCGGAAGACAGGGGACCGAGACCCAGTACTTC. This gives the protein CASSQVGRQGTETQYF. The gene calls are TRBV4-3 and TRBJ2-5, with 8 bases aligning to TRBD1. Germline CDR1 LGHNA, CDR2 YSLEER. There are 16 residues in the CDR3. V lost 1 base and J lost 5; bases outside the gene matches: 9.

This clone has only one observation. This sequence joins TRBV4-1 and TRBJ2-1; 8 positions match TRBD1. The CDR3 contains 18 residues. Germline trimming cut 4 bases from V and 2 bases from J; bases unmatched to any gene: 13. Germline CDR1 reads MGHRA; CDR2 reads YSYEKL. CDR3 nucleotide sequence: TGCGCCAGCAGCCCTAATGATCCCGGGACAGGCACCTACAATGAGCAGTTCTTC. Protein product: CASSPNDPGTGTYNEQFF.

The rearrangement joins TRBV7-3 to TRBJ1-1, with D uncertain. Per germline, CDR1 SGHTA and CDR2 FQGTGA. The V end was cut by 0 bases, the J end by 4 bases, with 6 bases between. The CDR3 consists of 13 residues. The CDR3 region is CASSLTGSTEAFF. For the CDR3, the DNA is TGTGCCAGCAGCTTAACAGGGAGCACTGAAGCTTTCTTT.

The chain carries TRBV7-2 and TRBJ1-5; perhaps TRBD1 as D (5 bases). Per germline, CDR1 SGHTA and CDR2 FQGNSA. The CDR3 is 13 amino acids. Trimming left V 1 base short and J 6 bases short, with 7 bases between. CDR3 nucleotide sequence: TGTGCCAGCAGCTTAGGGACAATTCAGCCCCAGCATTTT. Translated: CASSLGTIQPQHF. The variable domain in full, with the rest retrieved from reference TRBV7-2 and TRBJ1-5, is GAGVSQSPSNKVTEKGKDVELRCDPISGHTALYWYRQSLGQGLEFLIYFQGNSAPDKSGLPSDRFSAERTGGSVSTLTIQRTQQEDSAVYLCASSLGTIQPQHFGDGTRLSIL.

This clone was counted a single time. V usage is TRBV6-5 and J usage is TRBJ2-7; TRBD2 agrees at 7 bases. Looked up from germline, CDR1 is MNHEY and CDR2 is SVGAGI. Trimming removed 0 bases from V and 3 bases from J; junction bases left unmatched: 2. The CDR3 loop spans 14 amino acids. CDR3 DNA sequence: TGTGCCAGCAGTTACTCGCTAGCGGACTACGAGCAGTACTTC. Its translation: CASSYSLADYEQYF.